This TCR beta chain was profiled in a study of sequential checkpoint blockade in melanoma. At the level of the study: Patients were randomized 1:1 to nivolumab-then-ipilimumab or ipilimumab-then-nivolumab first-line.

Only in-frame clones appear in the TCRdb table, and some are missing; sequencing was by immunoSEQ multiplex PCR. Here the sample spans under 25,000 clones, over 70% being singletons. Trimming left V 2 bases short and J 4 bases short, with 21 bases between. The germline CDR1 and CDR2 sequences are SGHVS and FQNEAQ. The CDR3 runs 18 residues. The treatment here: randomized to nivolumab then ipilimumab (arm A) or the reverse (arm B). Patients had received no earlier DNA-damaging chemotherapy. The sequence was obtained from a human donor with melanoma. Here the sequenced sample was CD8+ T cells sorted from blood (inferred from file names), taken from a patient given nivolumab and ipilimumab in sequence. The chain combines TRBV7-8 with TRBJ1-5; the D gene is possibly TRBD1 (6 bases). The DNA of the CDR3 is TGTGCCAGCAGCTTAAGCGCGCCAGGGGATGGGCCTAATCAGCCCCAGCATTTT. This encodes CASSLSAPGDGPNQPQHF. The full variable domain, completed using reference TRBV7-8 and TRBJ1-5, is GAGVSQSPRYKVAKRGQDVALRCDPISGHVSLFWYQQALGQGPEFLTYFQNEAQLDKSGLPSDRFFAERPEGSVSTLKIQRTQQEDSAVYLCASSLSAPGDGPNQPQHFGDGTRLSIL.